These 20 T cell receptor beta chains originate from one sample sequenced in a study of blood T cell repertoires in COVID-19. Method: immunoSEQ multiplex PCR; TCRdb's copy keeps in-frame clones and lacks some. The sample lists almost 250,000 clones, around 86% occurring once. Specimen: peripheral blood. These receptors came from a woman aged 60-70 years who had recovered from COVID-19.

In DNA form, the CDR3 reads TGTGCCAGCAGTGAAACCCGGTACGAGCAGTACTTC. It is translated as CASSETRYEQYF. This chain joins TRBV6-1 and TRBJ2-7; D not resolved. Trimming cost V 2 bases and J 4 bases, with 6 bases left between them. This CDR3 comprises 12 residues. Germline CDR1 is MNHNS and CDR2 is SASEGT.

V is TRBV28 and J is TRBJ2-6; 7 bases align to TRBD2. V lost 7 bases, J lost 2 bases, and 5 bases stayed unmatched. Germline CDR1 reads MDHEN; CDR2 reads SYDVKM. This CDR3 is 15 amino acids long. CDR3 nucleotides: TGTGCCAGCAACAGTCTAGCGGCTGGGGCCAACGTCCTGACTTTC. Its protein product is CASNSLAAGANVLTF.

V usage is TRBV5-1 and J usage is TRBJ1-2; perhaps TRBD1 as D (5 bases). Germline values: CDR1 SGHRS, CDR2 YFSETQ. The CDR3 runs to 14 residues. V gave up 4 bases and J gave up 8 bases, with 18 bases separating them. The CDR3 loop reads CASSPDGGTRGYTF. CDR3 nucleotides: TGCGCCAGCAGCCCGGATGGAGGGACCCGGGGCTACACCTTC.

The V call is TRBV11-2, the J call TRBJ2-1; D is uncertain. Germline assignment: CDR1 SGHAT and CDR2 FQNNGV. V shed 1 base and J shed 9 bases, with 10 bases lying between them. The CDR3 consists of 13 residues. The CDR3 sequence: CASSLGLQGEQFF. For the CDR3, the DNA is TGTGCCAGCAGCTTAGGACTTCAAGGTGAGCAGTTCTTC.

The chain carries TRBV29-1 and TRBJ2-7, with D unresolved. CDR3 size: 12 residues. V was pared by 1 base and J by 3 bases, with 7 bases between. CDR1 and CDR2 (germline): SQVTM, ANQGSEA. CDR3 protein: CSVEGAGYEQYF. The CDR3 coding sequence is TGCAGCGTTGAAGGGGCCGGCTACGAGCAGTACTTC.

This clone was found once. The CDR3 coding sequence is TGCAGCGTGGGACTAGGCACAGATACGCAGTATTTT. As protein: CSVGLGTDTQYF. The rearrangement joins TRBV29-1 to TRBJ2-3; TRBD2 aligns across 8 bases. Per germline, CDR1 SQVTM and CDR2 ANQGSEA. V dropped 6 bases and J dropped 1; count of bases not matched to a gene: 0. The CDR3 covers 12 residues.

V is TRBV28 and J is TRBJ1-6, with D unclear. This CDR3 has 16 amino acids. Trimming removed 3 bases at V and 3 bases at J, with 12 bases between. Per the germline V gene, CDR1 is MDHEN and CDR2 is SYDVKM. CDR3 sequence (DNA): TGTGCCAGCAGTTTTGGGCCCGGGAGCTATAATTCACCCCTCCACTTT. This codes for CASSFGPGSYNSPLHF. The variable domain in full, completed from reference TRBV28 and TRBJ1-6, reads DVKVTQSSRYLVKRTGEKVFLECVQDMDHENMFWYRQDPGLGLRLIYFSYDVKMKEKGDIPEGYSVSREKKERFSLILESASTNQTSMYLCASSFGPGSYNSPLHFGNGTRLTVT.

This clone was found a few times. V and J are TRBV28 and TRBJ1-1; D is unclear. Deletions cut 6 bases from V and 0 bases from J, with 20 bases between. From germline, CDR1 is MDHEN and CDR2 SYDVKM. This CDR3 spans 17 amino acids. This CDR3 reads CASSPPRTGLLNTEAFF. The CDR3 coding sequence is TGTGCCAGCAGCCCCCCCAGAACCGGGTTGCTGAACACTGAAGCTTTCTTT.

The genes are TRBV2 and TRBJ2-5, with 11 bases aligning to TRBD2. Germline values: CDR1 SNHLY, CDR2 FYNNEI. The length of the CDR3 is 16 residues. Trimming cost V 6 bases and J 5 bases; bases outside gene matches: 11. The CDR3 bases are TGTGCCAGCAGAACGGGTAGCGGGGGGGCAGGGGAGACCCAGTACTTC. It encodes CASRTGSGGAGETQYF.

The rearrangement links TRBV2 to TRBJ1-2; perhaps TRBD1 as D (6 bases). CDR3 size: 13 residues. CDR1 and CDR2 from the germline V gene are SNHLY and FYNNEI. Trimming removed 2 bases from V and 2 bases from J, with 6 bases in between. The CDR3 sequence: CASSEQGNYGYTF. CDR3 sequence (DNA): TGTGCCAGCAGTGAACAGGGGAACTATGGCTACACCTTC.

The chain links TRBV10-3 to TRBJ1-1; the D gene is possibly TRBD1 (5 bases). Germline-derived CDR1 and CDR2 are ENHRY and SYGVKD. The V end lost 3 bases, the J end lost 5 bases, and 13 bases lay between the germline ends. The CDR3 runs to 14 residues. The CDR3 region is CAISDSREDTEAFF. Written as DNA, the CDR3 is TGTGCCATCAGTGATTCCAGGGAAGATACTGAAGCTTTCTTT.

The CDR3 sequence is CASSPLAGDAGELFF. The CDR3, as DNA: TGTGCCAGCAGTCCCCTAGCGGGGGACGCCGGGGAGCTGTTTTTT. The chain links TRBV6-6 to TRBJ2-2; 10 bases fit TRBD2. The CDR3 has 15 residues. Germline CDR1 and CDR2: MNHNY and SVGAGI (reference sequence). With 5 bases clipped from V and 6 bases from J, the junction kept 6 bases outside the gene matches.

V usage is TRBV6-5 and J usage is TRBJ2-7, with 10 bases aligning to TRBD1. CDR1 and CDR2 from the germline V gene are MNHEY and SVGAGI. CDR3 size: 15 residues. The junction had 10 bases not matched to a gene; V was cut back by 6 bases and J by 5 bases. The CDR3 region has the DNA TGTGCCAGCAGCTCACCCGGGACAGGGGCGGACGAGCAGTACTTC. Protein sequence: CASSSPGTGADEQYF.

The V call is TRBV29-1, the J call TRBJ1-1, with D unclear. This CDR3 is built from 13 residues. CDR1 and CDR2 from the germline V gene are SQVTM and ANQGSEA. V lost 7 bases, J lost 5 bases, and 17 bases lay in between. Here the CDR3 reads CSASEVEGTEAFF. DNA for the CDR3: TGCAGCGCCTCGGAAGTCGAGGGAACTGAAGCTTTCTTT. Full variable domain (outside the CDR3, taken from reference TRBV29-1 and TRBJ1-1): SAVISQKPSRDICQRGTSLTIQCQVDSQVTMMFWYRQQPGQSLTLIATANQGSEATYESGFVIDKFPISRPNLTFSTLTVSNMSPEDSSIYLCSASEVEGTEAFFGQGTRLTVV.

The chain is built from TRBV6-2 or TRBV6-3 and TRBJ1-6, with 7 bases that match TRBD1. Germline CDR1 is MNHEY and CDR2 is SVGEGT. The CDR3 is made up of 20 amino acids. With 6 bases clipped from V and 0 bases from J, the junction kept 17 bases outside the gene matches. The CDR3 nucleotides are TGTGCCAGCAGACCTGACAGGGCCCTTCAGGAGTTCTCCTATAATTCACCCCTCCACTTT. Translating it yields CASRPDRALQEFSYNSPLHF.

This chain links TRBV7-2 with TRBJ2-1; 8 bases line up with TRBD1. This CDR3 region has 14 residues. CDR1 is SGHTA and CDR2 is FQGNSA in the germline V gene. V was clipped by 10 bases and J by 3 bases; unmatched bases: 8. The CDR3 region has the DNA TGTGCCACAACCCGGGACAGGCTCTACAATGAGCAGTTCTTC. It translates to CATTRDRLYNEQFF.

V and J are TRBV7-2 and TRBJ1-2, with D possibly matching TRBD1 (6 bases). Trimming removed 6 bases from V and 0 bases from J, with 17 bases in between. Germline assignment: CDR1 SGHTA and CDR2 FQGNSA. CDR3 length: 16 amino acids. The CDR3 sequence is CASREEGTFPNYGYTF. In DNA form, the CDR3 reads TGTGCCAGCAGGGAAGAAGGGACATTTCCTAACTATGGCTACACCTTC.

The rearrangement joins TRBV4-3 to TRBJ2-7; unclear D gene. The ends were cut back, 1 base at V and 0 bases at J, with 13 bases in the middle. Per the germline V gene, CDR1 is LGHNA and CDR2 is YSLEER. This CDR3 has 16 amino acids. CDR3 DNA sequence: TGCGCCAGCAGCCAAGGTGCCTCATCACACTCCTACGAGCAGTACTTC. Its translation: CASSQGASSHSYEQYF.

The chain combines TRBV5-6 with TRBJ1-4, with 10 bases aligning to TRBD1. Trimming cost V 4 bases and J 7 bases; bases outside gene matches: 10. Germline loops: CDR1 SGHDT, CDR2 YYEEEE. The CDR3 consists of 16 residues. This chain's CDR3 is CASSPLPGQGSEKLFF. The CDR3 coding sequence is TGTGCCAGCAGCCCACTACCGGGACAGGGGAGTGAAAAACTGTTTTTT. Variable domain in full (rest from reference TRBV5-6 and TRBJ1-4): DAGVTQSPTHLIKTRGQQVTLRCSPKSGHDTVSWYQQALGQGPQFIFQYYEEEERQRGNFPDRFSGHQFPNYSSELNVNALLLGDSALYLCASSPLPGQGSEKLFFGSGTQLSVL.

The chain combines TRBV6-5 with TRBJ2-2; 9 bases align to TRBD2. This CDR3 contains 15 residues. V was pared by 6 bases and J by 8 bases, with 10 bases of the junction left unmatched. Germline CDR1 and CDR2: MNHEY and SVGAGI. CDR3 loop: CASRPSSGAVGELFF. The CDR3 nucleotides are TGTGCCAGCAGGCCCTCTAGCGGGGCGGTTGGGGAGCTGTTTTTT.